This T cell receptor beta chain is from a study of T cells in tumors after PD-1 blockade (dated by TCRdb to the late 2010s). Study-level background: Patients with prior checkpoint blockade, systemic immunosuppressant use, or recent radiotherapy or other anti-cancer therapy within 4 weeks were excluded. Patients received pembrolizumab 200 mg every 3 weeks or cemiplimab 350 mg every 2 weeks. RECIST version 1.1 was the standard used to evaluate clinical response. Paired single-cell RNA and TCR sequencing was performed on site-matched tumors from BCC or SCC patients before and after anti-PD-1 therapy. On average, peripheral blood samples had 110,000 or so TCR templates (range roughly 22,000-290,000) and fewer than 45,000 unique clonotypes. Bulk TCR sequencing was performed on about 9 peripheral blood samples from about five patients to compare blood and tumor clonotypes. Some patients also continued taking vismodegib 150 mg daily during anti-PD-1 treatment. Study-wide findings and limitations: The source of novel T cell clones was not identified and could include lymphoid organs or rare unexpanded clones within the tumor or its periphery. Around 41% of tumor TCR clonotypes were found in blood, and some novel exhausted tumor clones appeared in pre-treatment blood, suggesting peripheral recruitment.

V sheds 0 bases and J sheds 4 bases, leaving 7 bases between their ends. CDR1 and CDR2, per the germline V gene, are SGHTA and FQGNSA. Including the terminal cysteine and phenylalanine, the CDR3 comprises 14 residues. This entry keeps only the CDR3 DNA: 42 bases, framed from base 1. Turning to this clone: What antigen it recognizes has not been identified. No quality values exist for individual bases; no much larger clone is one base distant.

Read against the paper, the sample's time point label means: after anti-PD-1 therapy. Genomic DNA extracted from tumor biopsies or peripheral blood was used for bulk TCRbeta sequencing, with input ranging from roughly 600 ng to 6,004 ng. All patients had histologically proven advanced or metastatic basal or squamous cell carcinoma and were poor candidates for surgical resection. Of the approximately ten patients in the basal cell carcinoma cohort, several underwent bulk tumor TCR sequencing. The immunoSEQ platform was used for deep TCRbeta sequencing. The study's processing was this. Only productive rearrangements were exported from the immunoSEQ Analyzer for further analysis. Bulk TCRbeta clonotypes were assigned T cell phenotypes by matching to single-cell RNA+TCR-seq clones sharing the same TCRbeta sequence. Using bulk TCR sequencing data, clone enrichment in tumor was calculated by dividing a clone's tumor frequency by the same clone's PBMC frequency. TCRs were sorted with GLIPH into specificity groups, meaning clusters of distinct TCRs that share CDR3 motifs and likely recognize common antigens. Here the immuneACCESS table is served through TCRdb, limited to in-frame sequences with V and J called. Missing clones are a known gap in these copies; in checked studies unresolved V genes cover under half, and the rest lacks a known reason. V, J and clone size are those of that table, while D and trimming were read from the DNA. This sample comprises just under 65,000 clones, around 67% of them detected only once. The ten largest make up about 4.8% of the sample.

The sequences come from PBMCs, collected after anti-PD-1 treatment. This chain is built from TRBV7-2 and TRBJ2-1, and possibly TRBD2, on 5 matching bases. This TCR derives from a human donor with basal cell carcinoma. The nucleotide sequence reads TGTGCCAGCAGCTTAGCGGGAGCTTACAATGAGCAGTTCTTC. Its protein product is CASSLAGAYNEQFF.